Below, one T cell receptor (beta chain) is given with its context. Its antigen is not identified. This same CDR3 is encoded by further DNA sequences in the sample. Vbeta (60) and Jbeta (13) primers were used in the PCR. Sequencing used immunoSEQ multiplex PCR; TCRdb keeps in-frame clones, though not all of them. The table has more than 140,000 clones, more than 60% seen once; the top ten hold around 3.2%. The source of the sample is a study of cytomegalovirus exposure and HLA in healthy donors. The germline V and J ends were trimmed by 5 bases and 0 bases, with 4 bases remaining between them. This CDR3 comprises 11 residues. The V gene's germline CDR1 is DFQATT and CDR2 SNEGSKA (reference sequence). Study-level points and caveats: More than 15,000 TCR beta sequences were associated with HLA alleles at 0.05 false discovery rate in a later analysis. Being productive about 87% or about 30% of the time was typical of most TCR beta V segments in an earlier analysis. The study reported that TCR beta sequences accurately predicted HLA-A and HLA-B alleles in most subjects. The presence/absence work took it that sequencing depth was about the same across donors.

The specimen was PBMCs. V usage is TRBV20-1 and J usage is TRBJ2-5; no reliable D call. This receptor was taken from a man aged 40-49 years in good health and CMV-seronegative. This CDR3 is CSASYQETQYF. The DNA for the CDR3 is TGCAGTGCTTCGTACCAAGAGACCCAGTACTTC.